This TCR beta chain was profiled in a study of CXCR3-negative and CXCR3-positive naive CD8 T cells. Points from the study as a whole: Naive cells that were CXCR3-positive had more hydrophobic TRB CDR3s (compared with CXCR3-negative naive cells).

Each TRB cDNA library was prepared by 5' RACE (with UMI labels). One entry per CDR3 protein, without DNA, is what TCRdb gives after re-calling the 5' RACE reads. The sample holds about 130,000 distinct CDR3 sequences. Of note for this clonotype: What it binds is not known.

Naivety in CD8+ T cells corresponded to a CD45RO-CCR7+CD27+CD95- phenotype. CDR3 length equals 17 residues. Germline V gene data show CDR1 as MDHEN and CDR2 as SYDVKM. V and J are TRBV28 and TRBJ2-7; the TCRdb call, TRBD2, lacks DNA for checking. The origin of this receptor is a human donor in good health. Some clones in this sample may be carry-over from other donors' samples. Sequencing used naive CXCR3- CD8+ T cells from blood. Subset of the sample: CD45RO-CCR7+CD27+CD95- naive CD8+ T cells lacking CXCR3 (TNR3-). CDR3: CASSSGLAGTQTYEQYF.